Below, 26 T cell receptor beta chains from the same sample are listed, as sequenced in a study of OX40 agonist ivuxolimab in advanced cancers. This table comes from immunoSEQ multiplex PCR, and its TCRdb copy is limited to in-frame clones, with some not included. The sample comprises about 19,000 clones, over 70% of which are singletons, and approximately 19% rests with the top ten. The sample in question was CD4+ or CD8+ T cells sorted from blood, obtained in a trial of the OX40 agonist ivuxolimab. The receptors derive from an adult with an advanced solid tumor such as melanoma, head and neck, liver or kidney cancer.

The CDR3 reads CASSQGARELFF. The CDR3 DNA reads TGTGCCTCTTCACAGGGGGCAAGGGAGCTGTTTTTT. J is TRBJ2-2 and V is TRBV30; 9 bases align to TRBD1. The length of the CDR3 is 12 residues. The ends lost 7 bases at V and 9 bases at J; junction bases unmatched: 6. CDR1 is GTSNPN and CDR2 is SVGIG in the germline V gene (reference sequence).

The V call is TRBV29-1, the J call TRBJ2-2, with unresolved D. The V and J ends lost 1 base and 6 bases respectively, with 9 bases between them. The CDR3 length is 13 residues. From germline, CDR1 is SQVTM and CDR2 ANQGSEA. CDR3 in amino acids: CSVEAQGPGELFF. As DNA, the CDR3 is TGCAGCGTTGAAGCCCAAGGCCCCGGGGAGCTGTTTTTT.

This clone has just a few counts. The chain combines TRBV4-3 with TRBJ1-4; no reliable D call. Germline V CDR1 and CDR2: LGHNA, YSLEER. V lost 3 bases and J lost 4, with 9 bases in between. The CDR3 is 14 residues long. The CDR3 DNA follows: TGCGCCAGCAGCCAGGGGTTCGGTAATGAAAAACTGTTTTTT. This encodes CASSQGFGNEKLFF.

The chain carries TRBV28 and TRBJ2-1; D is undetermined. Trimming cost V 4 bases and J 9 bases, with 7 bases left between them. Germline loops: CDR1 MDHEN, CDR2 SYDVKM. CDR3 size: 11 residues. The CDR3 coding sequence is TGTGCCAGCAGTTCCCTCGGTGAGCAGTTCTTC. This encodes CASSSLGEQFF.

CDR3 loop: CASRRMAGGNNEQFF. The CDR3 bases are TGTGCCAGCAGACGGATGGCGGGGGGTAACAATGAGCAGTTCTTC. The chain is built from TRBV28 and TRBJ2-1; 8 bases line up with TRBD2. V lost 6 bases and J lost 5; bases outside the gene matches: 9. CDR1 is MDHEN, CDR2 SYDVKM, per germline. The CDR3 runs to 15 residues. Full variable domain (rest looked up from reference TRBV28 and TRBJ2-1): DVKVTQSSRYLVKRTGEKVFLECVQDMDHENMFWYRQDPGLGLRLIYFSYDVKMKEKGDIPEGYSVSREKKERFSLILESASTNQTSMYLCASRRMAGGNNEQFFGPGTRLTVL.

This sequence joins TRBV5-1 and TRBJ1-1; 8 bases align to TRBD1. CDR3 length: 12 residues. Germline assignment: CDR1 SGHRS and CDR2 YFSETQ. Trimming took 4 bases from V and 6 from J; bases not matched to a gene: 2. The CDR3 coding sequence is TGCGCCAGCAGCCCGACAGGGGCTGAAGCTTTCTTT. Protein sequence: CASSPTGAEAFF. The full variable domain, rest sourced from reference TRBV5-1 and TRBJ1-1, is KAGVTQTPRYLIKTRGQQVTLSCSPISGHRSVSWYQQTPGQGLQFLFEYFSETQRNKGNFPGRFSGRQFSNSRSEMNVSTLELGDSALYLCASSPTGAEAFFGQGTRLTVV.

This rearrangement joins TRBV28 to TRBJ2-1, with D perhaps being TRBD1 or TRBD2 (5 bases each). This CDR3 has 15 residues. From germline, CDR1 is MDHEN and CDR2 SYDVKM. Trimming took off 6 bases at V and 4 bases at J, with 16 bases between the two ends. The CDR3, as DNA: TGTGCCAGCAGGGCAGGGAGCGAGGGATACAATGAGCAGTTCTTC. Amino acid sequence: CASRAGSEGYNEQFF.

The chain joins TRBV6-5 to TRBJ2-5, with no clear D. Germline CDR1 reads MNHEY; CDR2 reads SVGAGI. This CDR3 contains 15 residues. V was shortened by 0 bases and J by 5 bases, with 13 bases between the two germline ends. CDR3 nucleotides: TGTGCCAGCAGTTACTCTTTGGGGATGGGGGAGACCCAGTACTTC. This gives the protein CASSYSLGMGETQYF.

This clone qualifies as medium-sized. The J gene is TRBJ2-7, the V gene TRBV27; maybe TRBD2 (5 bases). V lost 5 bases and J 12 bases, leaving 17 bases between the germline ends. Germline assignment: CDR1 MNHEY and CDR2 SMNVEV (reference sequence). The CDR3 loop spans 12 amino acids. The DNA for the CDR3 is TGTGCCAGCAGTACTAGGACGGGCGCGCCGTACTTC. Amino acid sequence: CASSTRTGAPYF.

The chain joins TRBV2 to TRBJ2-5; the D gene is possibly TRBD2 (6 bases). V dropped 5 bases and J dropped 2 bases, with 15 bases sitting between them. The germline V gene encodes CDR1 SNHLY and CDR2 FYNNEI. The CDR3 is made up of 15 amino acids. The CDR3 sequence: CASSLIRESQETQYF. CDR3 in DNA: TGTGCCAGCAGTTTGATACGGGAGTCACAAGAGACCCAGTACTTC.

The V gene is TRBV5-4, the J gene TRBJ1-1; 9 nucleotides line up with TRBD1. V shed 5 bases, J shed 11 bases, and the junction held 13 bases outside the gene matches. The length of the CDR3 is 14 residues. Germline V gene sequence: CDR1 SGHNT, CDR2 YYREEE (reference sequence). The CDR3 reads CASRSPGQGVDAFF. The CDR3 nucleotides are TGTGCCAGCAGGTCCCCGGGACAGGGAGTAGACGCTTTCTTT.

The chain uses TRBV5-4 and TRBJ2-7; unclear D gene. This CDR3 has 13 residues. Trimming took off 0 bases at V and 3 bases at J, with 7 bases between the two ends. The germline V gene has CDR1 SGHNT and CDR2 YYREEE (reference sequence). The CDR3 reads CASSLDSYYEQYF. The CDR3 DNA reads TGTGCCAGCAGCTTGGACAGCTACTACGAGCAGTACTTC. Full variable domain (rest looked up from reference TRBV5-4 and TRBJ2-7): ETGVTQSPTHLIKTRGQQVTLRCSSQSGHNTVSWYQQALGQGPQFIFQYYREEENGRGNFPPRFSGLQFPNYSSELNVNALELDDSALYLCASSLDSYYEQYFGPGTRLTVT.

This chain uses TRBV7-9 with TRBJ2-2; 8 positions agree with TRBD1. Germline V gives CDR1 SEHNR, CDR2 FQNEAQ (reference sequence). V was pared by 2 bases and J by 5 bases, with 4 bases of the junction left unmatched. The CDR3 has 15 residues. The CDR3: CASSLNQGATGELFF. CDR3 DNA sequence: TGTGCCAGCAGCTTAAACCAGGGGGCGACCGGGGAGCTGTTTTTT.

The gene calls are TRBV6-5 and TRBJ1-5, with TRBD1 matching 11 bases. From germline, CDR1 is MNHEY and CDR2 SVGAGI. The trim removed 4 bases at V and 7 bases at J, leaving 6 bases unmatched. This CDR3 has 15 amino acids. CDR3 sequence reads: CASSSRTGGVQPQHF. The CDR3 DNA is TGTGCCAGCAGTTCCCGGACAGGGGGCGTCCAGCCCCAGCATTTT.

The chain joins TRBV19 to TRBJ2-6; D uncertain. Germline V gene sequence: CDR1 LNHDA, CDR2 SQIVND (reference sequence). This CDR3 region has 15 residues. Trimming removed 5 bases at V and 0 bases at J, with 8 bases between. The CDR3 loop reads CASSWSSSGANVLTF. The DNA of the CDR3 is TGTGCCAGTAGTTGGTCAAGCTCTGGGGCCAACGTCCTGACTTTC.

The CDR3, as DNA: TGTGCCAGCAGTTACGATTTTGGAGGCCAGCCCCAGCATTTT. It yields the protein CASSYDFGGQPQHF. The chain is built from TRBV6-6 and TRBJ1-5; D unresolved. V lost 2 bases to trimming and J lost 7 bases, with 12 bases between them. Germline CDR1 MNHNY, CDR2 SVGAGI (reference sequence). This CDR3 has 14 residues.

This clone was counted only a few times. At one end the junction does not follow the germline gene, possibly because of a read error. The chain couples TRBV6-1 to TRBJ2-3, with TRBD2 matching over 10 bases. CDR3 length equals 17 residues. Germline lookup yields CDR1 MNHNS and CDR2 SASEGT. CDR3 region: CAISEWPSGGGEDTQYF. The CDR3 DNA is TGTGCCATCAGTGAGTGGCCTAGCGGGGGAGGAGAGGATACGCAGTATTTT.

The CDR3, as DNA: TGTGCCAGCAGCCTAAGCAGGGACAGACTATACGAGCAGTACTTC. Its translation is CASSLSRDRLYEQYF. The V and J genes are TRBV28 and TRBJ2-7; 7 nucleotides align to TRBD1. The J segment lost 4 bases and the V segment lost 6 bases, leaving 12 bases of the junction unmatched. This CDR3 region has 15 residues. Germline loops: CDR1 MDHEN, CDR2 SYDVKM.

The chain uses TRBV7-8 and TRBJ1-1, with D hard to call. There are 11 residues in the CDR3. V dropped 1 base and J dropped 5 bases, with 2 bases sitting between them. Germline CDR1 SGHVS, CDR2 FQNEAQ. Written as DNA, the CDR3 is TGTGCCAGCAGCTTAGATACTGAAGCTTTCTTT. It specifies CASSLDTEAFF. Filled out from reference TRBV7-8 and TRBJ1-1, the complete variable domain reads GAGVSQSPRYKVAKRGQDVALRCDPISGHVSLFWYQQALGQGPEFLTYFQNEAQLDKSGLPSDRFFAERPEGSVSTLKIQRTQQEDSAVYLCASSLDTEAFFGQGTRLTVV.

The V gene is TRBV25-1, the J gene TRBJ1-4; D gene ambiguous. Between the trimmed V and J ends, which lost 8 bases and 2 bases, there was a span of 12 bases. This CDR3 spans 14 amino acids. Germline loops: CDR1 MGHDK, CDR2 SYGVNS. This chain's CDR3 is CASRTDGTNEKLFF. In DNA, the CDR3 is TGTGCCAGCCGGACCGACGGTACTAATGAAAAACTGTTTTTT.

Of note for this clone: This same CDR3 is encoded by further DNA sequences in the sample. This chain connects TRBV4-3 to TRBJ2-7; D not resolved. The V end lost 0 bases, the J end lost 2 bases, and 14 bases lay between the germline ends. The V gene's germline CDR1 is LGHNA and CDR2 YSLEER. The CDR3 runs to 16 residues. The CDR3 coding sequence is TGCGCCAGCAGCCAAGAAGGGCCTCCAAGGCCCTACGAGCAGTACTTC. Its protein is CASSQEGPPRPYEQYF.

This clone was found a few times. This chain joins TRBV15 and TRBJ2-3; unclear D gene. The CDR3 sequence is 14 residues long. Germline lookup yields CDR1 LNHNV and CDR2 YYDKDF (reference sequence). Trimming removed 1 base at V and 4 bases at J, with 9 bases between. The CDR3 loop is CATSRAPLADTQYF. The CDR3 DNA sequence: TGTGCCACCAGCAGAGCCCCCCTAGCAGATACGCAGTATTTT. Full variable domain (outside the CDR3, taken from reference TRBV15 and TRBJ2-3): DAMVIQNPRYQVTQFGKPVTLSCSQTLNHNVMYWYQQKSSQAPKLLFHYYDKDFNNEADTPDNFQSRRPNTSFCFLDIRSPGLGDTAMYLCATSRAPLADTQYFGPGTRLTVL.

The chain recombines TRBV5-4 with TRBJ2-1; 10 nucleotides match TRBD2. The V gene's germline CDR1 is SGHNT and CDR2 YYREEE (reference sequence). The junction had 7 bases not matched to a gene; V was cut back by 0 bases and J by 10 bases. This CDR3 is built from 15 residues. CDR3 in DNA: TGTGCCAGCAGCTTGGGTCTAGCGGGGGCCGGGGAGCAGTTCTTC. Its translation is CASSLGLAGAGEQFF.

This clone was found a few times. Other nucleotide sequences in the sample specify the same CDR3. CDR3 DNA sequence: TGCGCCAGCAGCCAAGAAGGTCGGGGAACCTACGAGCAGTACTTC. Protein product: CASSQEGRGTYEQYF. The V gene is TRBV4-1, the J gene TRBJ2-7; tentatively, D is TRBD2 (5 bases). The germline V gene encodes CDR1 MGHRA and CDR2 YSYEKL. This CDR3 has 15 residues. Deletions cut 0 bases from V and 2 bases from J, with 11 bases between.

The chain couples TRBV1 to TRBJ2-1; the table's D gene call, TRBD2, was not cross checked with the DNA. TRBV1 is recorded as a pseudogene. The CDR3 is 15 amino acids. The CDR3 DNA reads as TGCACCAGCAGCACCCTAACTAGTCGCTACAATGAGCAGTTCTTC. The encoded protein is CTSSTLTSRYNEQFF.

The chain employs TRBV4-3 and TRBJ2-3, with D possibly being TRBD2 (6 bases). Germline CDR1 is LGHNA and CDR2 is YSLEER. This CDR3 spans 17 amino acids. Trimming left V 0 bases short and J 7 bases short, with 20 bases between. The DNA for the CDR3 is TGCGCCAGCAGCCAAGATAGTGCGGGGACCGCATTTTATACGCAGTATTTT. It encodes CASSQDSAGTAFYTQYF.